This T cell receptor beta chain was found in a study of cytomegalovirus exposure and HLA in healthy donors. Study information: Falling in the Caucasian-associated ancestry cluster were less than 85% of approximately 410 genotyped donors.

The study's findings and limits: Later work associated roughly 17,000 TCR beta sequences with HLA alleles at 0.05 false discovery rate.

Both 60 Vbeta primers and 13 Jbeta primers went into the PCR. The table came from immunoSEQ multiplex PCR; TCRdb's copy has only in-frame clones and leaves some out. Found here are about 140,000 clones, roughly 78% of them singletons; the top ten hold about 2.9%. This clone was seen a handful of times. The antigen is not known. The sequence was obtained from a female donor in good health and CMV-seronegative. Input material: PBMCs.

This CDR3 is CASSQSSNQPQHF. CDR3 in DNA: TGTGCCAGCAGTCAGTCTAGCAATCAGCCCCAGCATTTT. This sequence joins TRBV6-4 and TRBJ1-5; no reliable D call. The CDR3 extends over 13 amino acids. Trimming stripped 5 bases from V and 0 bases from J, with 5 bases between. Looked up from germline, CDR1 is MRHNA and CDR2 is SNTAGT.